Here is one T cell receptor (beta chain) with its context. Germline CDR1 and CDR2: SGDLS and YYNGEE. The CDR3 has 14 amino acids. The V segment lost 3 bases and the J segment 8 bases; nucleotides outside the gene matches: 5. The sample comes from a study of blood T cell repertoires in COVID-19. Produced via immunoSEQ multiplex PCR; TCRdb's table is partial and in-frame only. The sample consists of approximately 170,000 clones, more than 85% of them appearing once. This TCR was recovered from a woman at least 80 years old in a cohort sampled during active or convalescent COVID-19. This chain links TRBV9 with TRBJ1-6; TRBD1 matches at 7 bases. The sample comprised peripheral blood. Here the CDR3 reads CASSEGQKHSPLHF. The CDR3 nucleotides read TGTGCCAGCAGCGAGGGACAGAAGCATTCACCCCTCCACTTT.